The 6 T cell receptor beta chains given below trace back to one sample, sequenced in a study of T cell responses to AZD1222 COVID-19 vaccine. Profiled with immunoSEQ multiplex PCR; TCRdb holds only in-frame clones, not every one. This sample has 150,000 to 180,000 clones; 88% occur once, and the top ten carry around 3.2%. The starting material was peripheral blood, obtained on day 0 of AZD1222 vaccination. The receptors originated from an adult in good health.

The V call is TRBV4-3, the J call TRBJ2-5; 9 nucleotides align to TRBD1. CDR1 and CDR2 from the germline V gene are LGHNA and YSLEER. The CDR3 has 16 amino acids. Germline trimming cut 0 bases from V and 4 bases from J; bases unmatched to any gene: 6. For the CDR3, the DNA is TGCGCCAGCAGCCAAGATGACAGGGGGAGGAGAGAGACCCAGTACTTC. This codes for CASSQDDRGRRETQYF.

This chain connects TRBV5-4 to TRBJ2-2, with 7 bases lining up with TRBD1. Trimming took 4 bases from V and 0 from J; bases not matched to a gene: 3. The CDR3 runs 15 residues. CDR1 and CDR2 (germline): SGHNT, YYREEE (reference sequence). CDR3 in amino acids: CASSLGTANTGELFF. CDR3 DNA sequence: TGTGCCAGCAGCCTGGGGACAGCGAACACCGGGGAGCTGTTTTTT.

The chain has TRBV6-6 and TRBJ2-7; TRBD1 or TRBD2 may be the D gene (5 bases each). Trimming took off 5 bases at V and 5 bases at J, with 10 bases between the two ends. Per the germline V gene, CDR1 is MNHNY and CDR2 is SVGAGI (reference sequence). The length of the CDR3 is 12 residues. For the CDR3, the DNA is TGTGCCAGCAGTCCTCTGGGGGACGAGCAGTACTTC. Protein: CASSPLGDEQYF.

The chain links TRBV19 to TRBJ1-1; D gene unclear. Germline V gene data show CDR1 as LNHDA and CDR2 as SQIVND (reference sequence). V lost 4 bases, J lost 4 bases, and 10 bases lay in between. The CDR3 contains 13 residues. This CDR3 reads CASSRMGSTEAFF. The CDR3 nucleotides read TGTGCCAGTAGTAGGATGGGCAGCACTGAAGCTTTCTTT. Full variable domain (remainder filled in from reference TRBV19 and TRBJ1-1): DGGITQSPKYLFRKEGQNVTLSCEQNLNHDAMYWYRQDPGQGLRLIYYSQIVNDFQKGDIAEGYSVSREKKESFPLTVTSAQKNPTAFYLCASSRMGSTEAFFGQGTRLTVV.

This chain connects TRBV14 to TRBJ2-1; 8 nucleotides align to TRBD2. Per germline, CDR1 SGHDN and CDR2 FVKESK. This CDR3 region has 18 residues. The J segment lost 0 bases and the V segment lost 0 bases, leaving 7 bases of the junction unmatched. As DNA, the CDR3 is TGTGCCAGCAGCCAAGATCGGGGGGGAAGGAGCTCCTACAATGAGCAGTTCTTC. Translating it yields CASSQDRGGRSSYNEQFF.

The chain carries TRBV29-1 and TRBJ2-3; possible D gene TRBD1, 6 bases. The CDR3 spans 15 residues. The germline V and J ends were trimmed by 3 bases and 0 bases, with 13 bases remaining between them. Germline V gene sequence: CDR1 SQVTM, CDR2 ANQGSEA. The CDR3 DNA sequence: TGCAGCGTTGATGGGACGGGACAAAGCACAGATACGCAGTATTTT. This encodes CSVDGTGQSTDTQYF.